This T cell receptor beta chain stems from a study of blood T cell repertoires in COVID-19. The table came from immunoSEQ multiplex PCR; TCRdb's copy has only in-frame clones and leaves some out. The sample yields about 210,000 clones, roughly 85% seen once. Looked up from germline, CDR1 is SEHNR and CDR2 is FQNEAQ (reference sequence). The CDR3 extends over 16 amino acids. The V and J ends lost 2 bases and 6 bases, in that order; junction bases with no gene match: 6. Material: peripheral blood. The rearrangement joins TRBV7-9 to TRBJ1-4; the match to TRBD1 covers 10 bases. The clonotype was recovered from a woman in her sixties or seventies with COVID-19, enrolled during active disease. CDR3 DNA sequence: TGTGCCAGCAGCTTAAGGGGGACAGGGGTTTATGAAAAACTGTTTTTT. Translated, it gives CASSLRGTGVYEKLFF.